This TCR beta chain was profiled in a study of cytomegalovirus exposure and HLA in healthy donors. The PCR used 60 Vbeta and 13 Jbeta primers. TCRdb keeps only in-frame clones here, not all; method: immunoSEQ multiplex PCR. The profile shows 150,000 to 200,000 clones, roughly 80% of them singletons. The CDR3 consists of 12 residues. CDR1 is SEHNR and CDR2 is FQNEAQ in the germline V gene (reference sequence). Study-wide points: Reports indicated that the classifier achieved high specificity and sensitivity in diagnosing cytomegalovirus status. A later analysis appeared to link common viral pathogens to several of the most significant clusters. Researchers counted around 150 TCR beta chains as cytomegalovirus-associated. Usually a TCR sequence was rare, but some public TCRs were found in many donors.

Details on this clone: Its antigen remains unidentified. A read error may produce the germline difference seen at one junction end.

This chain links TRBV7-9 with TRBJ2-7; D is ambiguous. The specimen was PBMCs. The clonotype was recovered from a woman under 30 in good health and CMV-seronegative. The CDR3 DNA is TGTTCCAGCAGCTTTTCCGGCTACGAGCAGTACTTC. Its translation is CSSSFSGYEQYF.